The 30 T cell receptor beta chains listed next were all sequenced from one sample in a study of T cells after yellow fever vaccination. TCRdb itself ran the 5' RACE reads through MiXCR, one entry per CDR3 protein. The sample records about 580,000 distinct CDR3 sequences, about 15% being singletons. The specimen was PBMCs, collected 5 days after the first yellow fever vaccination. The receptors shown here come from a young man who received the YFV17D yellow fever vaccine.

The CDR3 loop is CASSLLGGKGSNQPQHF. Here the CDR3 DNA reads TGTGCCAGCAGCCTCTTGGGGGGTAAGGGGAGCAATCAGCCCCAGCATTTT. This chain connects TRBV3-1 to TRBJ1-5; maybe TRBD1 (5 bases). Looked up from germline, CDR1 is LGHDT and CDR2 is YNNKEL (reference sequence). The CDR3 loop spans 17 amino acids. Deletions cut 4 bases from V and 1 base from J, with 17 bases between.

The chain recombines TRBV24-1 with TRBJ2-7, with 7 bases aligning to TRBD1. Trimming took 3 bases from V and 2 from J; bases not matched to a gene: 6. Germline CDR1 is KGHDR and CDR2 is SFDVKD. The length of the CDR3 is 15 residues. DNA of the CDR3: TGTGCCACCAGTGATCCCGGACAGGACCCCTACGAGCAGTACTTC. Translating it yields CATSDPGQDPYEQYF.

This chain connects TRBV20-1 to TRBJ2-5; TRBD1 agrees at 10 bases. J was trimmed by 1 base and V by 2 bases; bases with no gene match: 4. The V gene's germline CDR1 is DFQATT and CDR2 SNEGSKA (reference sequence). CDR3 length: 15 amino acids. The DNA for the CDR3 is TGCAGTGCTAGAAGGACAGGGGGTTTCCAAGAGACCCAGTACTTC. Translated, it gives CSARRTGGFQETQYF.

There are many counts of this clonotype. V gene TRBV6-1 combines with J gene TRBJ2-7; the match to TRBD2 covers 13 bases. Trimming at V came to 5 bases and at J to 4 bases, leaving 5 bases not matched to a gene. CDR1 MNHNS and CDR2 SASEGT come from the germline V gene. The CDR3 length is 15 residues. CDR3 sequence (DNA): TGTGCCAGCAGTCCTCGGACTAGCGGGGGTTACGAGCAGTACGTC. This gives the protein CASSPRTSGGYEQYV.

This clonotype was seen only a few times. This rearrangement joins TRBV24-1 to TRBJ2-1, with D maybe TRBD2 (6 bases). Trimming cost V 4 bases and J 4 bases, with 16 bases left between them. CDR1 is KGHDR, CDR2 SFDVKD, per germline. The CDR3 runs to 16 residues. In DNA, the CDR3 is TGTGCCACCAGTGACTCGGGACTGCGCGGGTACAATGAGCAGTTCTTC. Encoded protein: CATSDSGLRGYNEQFF.

There are many counts of this clonotype. The J gene is TRBJ1-5, the V gene TRBV7-2, with D unresolved. V was pared by 0 bases and J by 1 base, with 4 bases between. The CDR3 is made up of 14 amino acids. In germline, CDR1 is SGHTA, CDR2 FQGNSA. The CDR3 is CASSLAPSNQPQHF. CDR3 bases: TGTGCCAGCAGCTTAGCCCCCAGCAATCAGCCCCAGCATTTT.

V usage is TRBV11-1 and J usage is TRBJ2-6; 7 bases are a match to TRBD2. CDR3 length equals 18 residues. The V and J ends lost 4 bases and 0 bases, in that order; junction bases with no gene match: 9. The V gene's germline CDR1 is SGHAT and CDR2 FQDESV (reference sequence). CDR3 in amino acids: CASSSPPGLSSGANVLTF. The CDR3 region has the DNA TGTGCCAGCAGCTCGCCACCGGGACTAAGCTCTGGGGCCAACGTCCTGACTTTC.

In this sample, this clonotype turned up a few times. The chain joins TRBV20-1 to TRBJ2-7; a possible D gene is TRBD2 (5 bases). Germline-derived CDR1 and CDR2 are DFQATT and SNEGSKA (reference sequence). V lost 6 bases and J 5 bases, leaving 23 bases between the germline ends. The CDR3 is made up of 15 amino acids. The DNA for the CDR3 is TGCAGTGCCTCAAAGGGTCGGGGTTTTCTCCACGAGCAGTACTTC. Translating gives CSASKGRGFLHEQYF.

A few counts support this clonotype. This chain connects TRBV2 to TRBJ1-5; D is unresolved. V lost 8 bases and J lost 0, with 11 bases in between. The germline V gene encodes CDR1 SNHLY and CDR2 FYNNEI. The length of the CDR3 is 14 residues. The CDR3 sequence: CASADVYSNQPQHF. In DNA, the CDR3 is TGTGCCAGCGCGGACGTATATAGCAATCAGCCCCAGCATTTT.

V is TRBV7-9 and J is TRBJ1-6; 8 nucleotides line up with TRBD1. This CDR3 is built from 14 residues. Germline-derived CDR1 and CDR2 are SEHNR and FQNEAQ (reference sequence). V gave up 5 bases and J gave up 9 bases; unmatched junction bases: 6. The CDR3 DNA reads TGTGCCAGCAGCCAGGGGGCGCGAAGTTCACCCCTCCACTTT. Translation gives CASSQGARSSPLHF.

This clonotype was seen only a few times. The chain has TRBV6-5 and TRBJ1-5; D is possibly TRBD1 (6 bases). V gave up 4 bases and J gave up 4 bases, with 11 bases separating them. Looked up from germline, CDR1 is MNHEY and CDR2 is SVGAGI. The CDR3 sequence is 14 residues long. This CDR3 reads CASSWGRGNQPQHF. For the CDR3, the DNA is TGTGCCAGCAGTTGGGGGCGCGGTAATCAGCCCCAGCATTTT.

In this sample, this clonotype turned up a few times. The chain joins TRBV11-2 to TRBJ1-1; 7 bases map to TRBD1. The CDR3 totals 19 residues. Germline CDR1 SGHAT, CDR2 FQNNGV. With V trimmed by 5 bases and J by 0 bases, 18 bases remained unmatched. The CDR3 DNA follows: TGTGCCAGCAGCCCCGTGGGAGGACAGGTCGCCCACCTGAACACTGAAGCTTTCTTT. Translated, it gives CASSPVGGQVAHLNTEAFF.

This clonotype was seen only a few times. The CDR3 sequence: CASSPSGRGRSPLHF. The CDR3 nucleotides read TGTGCCAGCAGCCCCTCGGGCAGGGGGCGGTCACCCCTCCACTTT. The rearrangement links TRBV7-9 to TRBJ1-6; 8 bases line up with TRBD1. The CDR3 is made up of 15 amino acids. V was pared by 5 bases and J by 10 bases, with 10 bases of the junction left unmatched. Germline V lookup: CDR1 SEHNR, CDR2 FQNEAQ (reference sequence).

This clonotype was counted between two and nine times. The V call is TRBV5-1, the J call TRBJ2-7; the match to TRBD2 covers 13 bases. The CDR3 is 16 residues long. V lost 4 bases, J lost 5 bases, and 9 bases stayed unmatched. Germline V CDR1 and CDR2: SGHRS, YFSETQ. The CDR3 sequence: CASSHGTSGTWNEQYF. The CDR3 region has the DNA TGCGCCAGCAGCCATGGGACTAGCGGGACATGGAACGAGCAGTACTTC.

The chain uses TRBV6-2 or TRBV6-3 and TRBJ1-1, with D hard to call. This CDR3 has 11 residues. In germline, CDR1 is MNHEY, CDR2 SVGEGT. V was trimmed by 11 bases and J by 0 bases, leaving 7 bases between them. CDR3 residues: CAASLNTEAFF. As DNA, the CDR3 is TGTGCCGCCTCACTGAACACTGAAGCTTTCTTT.

The chain couples TRBV28 to TRBJ2-3; the D gene is possibly TRBD1 (5 bases). Germline CDR1 MDHEN, CDR2 SYDVKM. This CDR3 is built from 14 residues. The V gene lost 6 bases and the J gene lost 4 bases, with 14 bases spanning the gap. CDR3 loop: CASSPLGAPDTQYF. CDR3 DNA sequence: TGTGCCAGCAGCCCCCTAGGGGCTCCAGATACGCAGTATTTT.

This chain connects TRBV20-1 to TRBJ1-4; 11 bases match TRBD1. The germline V gene has CDR1 DFQATT and CDR2 SNEGSKA (reference sequence). This CDR3 contains 14 residues. V was clipped by 0 bases and J by 8 bases; unmatched bases: 2. CDR3 protein: CSARDRTGGEKLFF. The CDR3 coding sequence is TGCAGTGCTAGAGATCGGACAGGGGGCGAAAAACTGTTTTTT.

The rearrangement links TRBV5-1 to TRBJ2-6; D might be TRBD1 (5 bases). V lost 4 bases to trimming and J lost 0 bases, with 8 bases between them. Germline V gives CDR1 SGHRS, CDR2 YFSETQ. The CDR3 totals 15 residues. The CDR3 is CASSDQGSGANVLTF. The CDR3 DNA follows: TGCGCCAGCAGCGACCAGGGCTCTGGGGCCAACGTCCTGACTTTC.

This clonotype was seen a few times. The chain is built from TRBV12-3 or TRBV12-4 and TRBJ2-3; TRBD1 agrees at 7 bases. The CDR3 has 15 residues. V trimming: 7 bases; J trimming: 4 bases; junction bases outside the gene matches: 11. CDR3 amino acids: CASTSGQGVPDTQYF. The CDR3 DNA sequence: TGTGCCAGCACCTCCGGGCAGGGGGTTCCAGATACGCAGTATTTT.

The rearrangement uses TRBV6-1 and TRBJ2-1; 7 nucleotides agree with TRBD2. CDR3 length equals 15 residues. Germline CDR1 MNHNS, CDR2 SASEGT. V trimming: 0 bases; J trimming: 9 bases; junction bases outside the gene matches: 8. The CDR3 nucleotides read TGTGCCAGCAGTGAAGCCCTTGGACTAGGCGTTGAGCAGTTCTTC. Amino acid sequence: CASSEALGLGVEQFF.

This sequence joins TRBV20-1 and TRBJ2-1; D is uncertain. Trimming left V 0 bases short and J 6 bases short, with 0 bases between. CDR3 size: 10 residues. The V gene's germline CDR1 is DFQATT and CDR2 SNEGSKA (reference sequence). For the CDR3, the DNA is TGCAGTGCTAGAGACAATGAGCAGTTCTTC. This gives the protein CSARDNEQFF.

The chain combines TRBV2 with TRBJ2-5, with TRBD1 matching 7 bases. Germline CDR1 reads SNHLY; CDR2 reads FYNNEI. V dropped 7 bases and J dropped 5; count of bases not matched to a gene: 10. CDR3 size: 14 residues. CDR3 residues: CASIPNRGGETQYF. The CDR3 nucleotides read TGTGCCAGCATCCCCAACAGGGGTGGGGAGACCCAGTACTTC.

The V and J genes are TRBV20-1 and TRBJ2-5; no clear D. Germline loops: CDR1 DFQATT, CDR2 SNEGSKA (reference sequence). V lost 5 bases, J lost 9 bases, and 10 bases lay in between. The CDR3 has 10 amino acids. CDR3 nucleotide sequence: TGCAGTGCTTACTTTAAGGCCCAGTACTTC. This encodes CSAYFKAQYF.

This clonotype appeared a few times. V is TRBV3-1 and J is TRBJ2-2, with D perhaps matching TRBD1 or TRBD2 (5 bases each). Trimming cost V 8 bases and J 3 bases, with 13 bases left between them. The length of the CDR3 is 14 residues. Germline V gene sequence: CDR1 LGHDT, CDR2 YNNKEL (reference sequence). The CDR3 coding sequence is TGTGCCAGCTGCCCCGTGGGGGACACCGGGGAGCTGTTTTTT. It encodes CASCPVGDTGELFF.

The J gene is TRBJ1-4, the V gene TRBV25-1; unclear D gene. The CDR3 is 14 residues long. The V and J ends lost 3 bases and 8 bases respectively, with 13 bases between them. CDR1 and CDR2 from the germline V gene are MGHDK and SYGVNS. In nucleotides, the CDR3 is TGTGCCAGCAGTGAGGGTTTAATTGGGGAAAAACTGTTTTTT. This encodes CASSEGLIGEKLFF. Looking up the rest from reference TRBV25-1 and TRBJ1-4 gives the full variable domain: EADIYQTPRYLVIGTGKKITLECSQTMGHDKMYWYQQDPGMELHLIHYSYGVNSTEKGDLSSESTVSRIRTEHFPLTLESARPSHTSQYLCASSEGLIGEKLFFGSGTQLSVL.

The chain links TRBV3-1 to TRBJ1-2; D is ambiguous. The CDR3 is 15 amino acids. From germline, CDR1 is LGHDT and CDR2 YNNKEL (reference sequence). Trimming took off 2 bases at V and 4 bases at J, with 14 bases between the two ends. This CDR3 is CASSQYPSGFYGYTF. Written as DNA, the CDR3 is TGTGCCAGCAGCCAATATCCTTCGGGGTTCTATGGCTACACCTTC.

This clonotype was observed a handful of times. The chain employs TRBV7-8 and TRBJ2-5; possible D gene TRBD1, 5 bases. V was trimmed by 5 bases and J by 2 bases, leaving 15 bases between them. Germline CDR1 SGHVS, CDR2 FQNEAQ. The CDR3 runs 15 residues. CDR3 DNA sequence: TGTGCCAGCAGCCCACAGGTGTACCTTCAAGAGACCCAGTACTTC. Its translation is CASSPQVYLQETQYF.

V gene TRBV11-2 combines with J gene TRBJ2-7; D is undetermined. V was cut by 3 bases and J by 3 bases, with 9 bases left in between. In germline, CDR1 is SGHAT, CDR2 FQNNGV. This CDR3 has 13 residues. The CDR3 nucleotides read TGTGCCAGCAGCTTGTGGGCCGTCTACGAGCAGTACTTC. Encoded protein: CASSLWAVYEQYF.

This clonotype turned up a few times. This chain links TRBV7-2 with TRBJ1-2; 7 bases agree with TRBD1. The CDR3 is made up of 14 amino acids. J gave up 7 bases and V 3 bases, and 8 bases lay outside the gene matches. Per the germline V gene, CDR1 is SGHTA and CDR2 is FQGNSA. The CDR3 reads CASSFTGVVSGYTF. The DNA for the CDR3 is TGTGCCAGCAGCTTTACAGGGGTCGTTAGTGGCTACACCTTC. The full variable domain, completed using reference TRBV7-2 and TRBJ1-2, is GAGVSQSPSNKVTEKGKDVELRCDPISGHTALYWYRQSLGQGLEFLIYFQGNSAPDKSGLPSDRFSAERTGGSVSTLTIQRTQQEDSAVYLCASSFTGVVSGYTFGSGTRLTVV.

CDR3 sequence (DNA): TGTGCCAGCAGCAATAGGTATAGGAAGAGCTCCTACAATGAGCAGTTCTTC. It specifies CASSNRYRKSSYNEQFF. The chain has TRBV21-1 and TRBJ2-1. TRBV21-1 is an annotated pseudogene. This CDR3 has 17 residues.